The rows below give T cell receptor beta chains drawn from one sample of a study of cytomegalovirus exposure and HLA in healthy donors. The table came from immunoSEQ multiplex PCR; TCRdb's copy has only in-frame clones and leaves some out. The table lists 140,000 or so clones, 72% of them singletons. Sequencing input: PBMCs. Source of these receptors: a man in his forties in good health and CMV-seronegative. CDR3s include the opening cysteine and the closing phenylalanine or tryptophan. Each record gives: V gene, J gene, CDR3 length, D gene, clone size, CDR3 DNA, CDR3 protein. A D gene is named only where the DNA matches it firmly. Clone size is shown for a subset of rows, as once, few, many or a class of expanded clone.

v_gene: TRBV4-1
j_gene: TRBJ2-1
len: 15
d_gene: .
abundance: .
CDR3nt: TGCGCCAGCAGCCAAGGGACAAATTCCTACAATGAGCAGTTCTTC
CDR3aa: CASSQGTNSYNEQFF

v_gene: TRBV27
j_gene: TRBJ1-1
len: 14
d_gene: TRBD1
abundance: .
CDR3nt: TGTGCCAGCAGCTTACTACAGGGGGTCGCTGAAGCTTTCTTT
CDR3aa: CASSLLQGVAEAFF

v_gene: TRBV5-4
j_gene: TRBJ1-4
len: 14
d_gene: TRBD1
abundance: .
CDR3nt: TGTGCCAGCAGCTTTTCAGGGGGCGAGGAAAAACTGTTTTTT
CDR3aa: CASSFSGGEEKLFF

v_gene: TRBV5-6
j_gene: TRBJ1-3
len: 16
d_gene: .
abundance: once
CDR3nt: TGTGCCAGCAGCTTGGGCCAGGGACTTTTCGGAAACACCATATATTTT
CDR3aa: CASSLGQGLFGNTIYF

v_gene: TRBV7-2
j_gene: TRBJ2-3
len: 15
d_gene: TRBD2
abundance: .
CDR3nt: TGTGCCAGCAGCTCGGTGGGACTAGCGACAGATACGCAGTATTTT
CDR3aa: CASSSVGLATDTQYF

v_gene: TRBV7-6
j_gene: TRBJ2-3
len: 11
d_gene: .
abundance: .
CDR3nt: TGTGCCAGCAGCTTACGGGATACGCAGTATTTT
CDR3aa: CASSLRDTQYF

v_gene: TRBV12-5
j_gene: TRBJ1-2
len: 17
d_gene: TRBD1
abundance: once
CDR3nt: TGTGCTAGTGGTTTGCGAATGCCACCGGGACAGGGGTGGGGCTACACCTTC
CDR3aa: CASGLRMPPGQGWGYTF

v_gene: TRBV6-1
j_gene: TRBJ1-5
len: 14
d_gene: TRBD1
abundance: few
CDR3nt: TGTGCCAGCAGTAGGACAGGGGCCAATCAGCCCCAGCATTTT
CDR3aa: CASSRTGANQPQHF

v_gene: TRBV7-9
j_gene: TRBJ2-7
len: 14
d_gene: .
abundance: once
CDR3nt: TGTGCCAGCAGCTTCGCCAGGGAAGGCTACGAGCAGTACTTC
CDR3aa: CASSFAREGYEQYF

v_gene: TRBV2
j_gene: TRBJ1-2
len: 12
d_gene: TRBD1
abundance: once
CDR3nt: TGTGCCAGCACCAGGACAGGCGGGGGCTACACCTTC
CDR3aa: CASTRTGGGYTF

v_gene: TRBV9
j_gene: TRBJ1-1
len: 13
d_gene: .
abundance: .
CDR3nt: TGTGCCGGGTCGGCCGTAGCCGGGACTGAAGCTTTCTTT
CDR3aa: CAGSAVAGTEAFF

v_gene: TRBV7-9
j_gene: TRBJ1-4
len: 15
d_gene: TRBD1
abundance: .
CDR3nt: TGTGCCAGCAGCACCCTCGGGACAGGGGATGAAAAACTGTTTTTT
CDR3aa: CASSTLGTGDEKLFF

v_gene: TRBV13
j_gene: TRBJ1-1
len: 16
d_gene: .
abundance: .
CDR3nt: TGTGCCAGCAGCGCCTACCTGAACAGGGCTATCTCTGAAGCTTTCTTT
CDR3aa: CASSAYLNRAISEAFF

v_gene: TRBV7-9
j_gene: TRBJ2-3
len: 15
d_gene: TRBD2
abundance: .
CDR3nt: TGTGCCAGCAGCTTGGCCGGGACTAGCGGGAATACGCAGTATTTT
CDR3aa: CASSLAGTSGNTQYF

v_gene: TRBV5-1
j_gene: TRBJ2-7
len: 15
d_gene: .
abundance: once
CDR3nt: TGCGCCAGCAAAGTAAATGGGGGGGCAACCTACGAGCAGTACTTC
CDR3aa: CASKVNGGATYEQYF

v_gene: TRBV5-1
j_gene: TRBJ1-1
len: 14
d_gene: TRBD1
abundance: few
CDR3nt: TGCGCCAGCAGCTGGACAGGAGTGAACACTGAAGCTTTCTTT
CDR3aa: CASSWTGVNTEAFF